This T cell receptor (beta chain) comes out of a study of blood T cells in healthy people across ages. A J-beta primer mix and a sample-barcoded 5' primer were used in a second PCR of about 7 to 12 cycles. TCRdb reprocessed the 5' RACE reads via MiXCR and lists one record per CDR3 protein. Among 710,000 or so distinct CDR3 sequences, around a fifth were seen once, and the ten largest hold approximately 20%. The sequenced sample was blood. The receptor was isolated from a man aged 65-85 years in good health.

The CDR3 sequence: CASSFSPPGLAGGRYTQYF. CDR3 DNA: TGTGCCAGCAGTTTTTCCCCTCCCGGGTTAGCGGGGGGGAGGTATACGCAGTATTTT. This chain links TRBV12-3 or TRBV12-4 with TRBJ2-3; 11 bases agree with TRBD2. The length of the CDR3 is 19 residues. The V gene end was trimmed by 3 bases and the J gene end by 7 bases; junction bases not matched to a gene: 18.